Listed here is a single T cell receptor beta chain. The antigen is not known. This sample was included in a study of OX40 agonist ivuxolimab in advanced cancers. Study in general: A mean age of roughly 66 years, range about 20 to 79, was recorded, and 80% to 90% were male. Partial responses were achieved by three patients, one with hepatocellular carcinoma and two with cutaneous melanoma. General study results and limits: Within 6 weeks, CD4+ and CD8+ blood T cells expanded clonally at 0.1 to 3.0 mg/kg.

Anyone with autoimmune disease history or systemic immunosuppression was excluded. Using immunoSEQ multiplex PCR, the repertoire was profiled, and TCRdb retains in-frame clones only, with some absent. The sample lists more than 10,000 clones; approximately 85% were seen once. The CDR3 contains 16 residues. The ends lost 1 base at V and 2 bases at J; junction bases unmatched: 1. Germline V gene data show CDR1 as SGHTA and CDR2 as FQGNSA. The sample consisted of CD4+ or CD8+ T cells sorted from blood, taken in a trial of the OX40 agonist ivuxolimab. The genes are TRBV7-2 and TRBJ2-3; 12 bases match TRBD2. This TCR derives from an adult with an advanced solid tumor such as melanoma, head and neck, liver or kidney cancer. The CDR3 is CASSLGLAGATDTQYF. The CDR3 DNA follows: TGTGCCAGCAGCTTAGGACTAGCGGGGGCCACAGATACGCAGTATTTT.